Given below is one TCR beta chain in context. Original analysis: Reference gene primers were amplified, and this amplification served to estimate nucleated cell counts. Sequencing used immunoSEQ multiplex PCR; TCRdb keeps in-frame clones, though not all of them. D and trimming were read from the DNA, whereas the V and J calls and clone size are those reported in that table. The data hold 390,000 or so clones, with 90% observed a single time. This sample was included in a study of blood T cell repertoires in COVID-19. About the study: Whether acute or convalescent, the COVID-19 samples came from the United States, Italy and Spain. In each case, the material was cDNA or gDNA derived from T cells, B-cell-depleted T cells, or PBMCs.

With 6 bases removed from V and 5 bases from J, the gap between germline ends came to 17 bases. The germline V gene has CDR1 LNHDA and CDR2 SQIVND (reference sequence). There are 15 residues in the CDR3. The source of this sequence is a young man with active or convalescent COVID-19. The chain joins TRBV19 to TRBJ2-1; D is perhaps TRBD2 (6 bases). Sequencing was carried out using peripheral blood. The CDR3 here is CASSPRASAHNEQFF. In DNA form, the CDR3 reads TGTGCCAGTAGCCCCCGGGCTAGCGCACACAATGAGCAGTTCTTC.